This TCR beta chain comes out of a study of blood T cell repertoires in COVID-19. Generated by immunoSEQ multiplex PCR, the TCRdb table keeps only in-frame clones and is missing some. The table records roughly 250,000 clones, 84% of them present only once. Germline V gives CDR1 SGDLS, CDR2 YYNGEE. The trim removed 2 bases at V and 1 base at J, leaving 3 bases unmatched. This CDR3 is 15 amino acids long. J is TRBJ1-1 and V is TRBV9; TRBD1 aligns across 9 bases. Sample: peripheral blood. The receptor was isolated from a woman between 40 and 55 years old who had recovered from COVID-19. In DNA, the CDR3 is TGTGCCAGCAGCGTGGACAGGGGAGCGAACACTGAAGCTTTCTTT. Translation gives CASSVDRGANTEAFF.